This is a list of T cell receptor beta chains from one sample in a study of CD4 and CD8 cells across lung adenocarcinoma regions. TCRdb analysed the PCR reads with MiXCR anew, one entry per CDR3 protein. Here the sample spans tens of thousands of distinct CDR3 sequences, approximately 51% being singletons. The material sequenced was CD8+ T cells from the center of a lung tumor. The source of these receptors is a male donor with lung adenocarcinoma. The CD4 and CD8 labels of this study may be unreliable. CDR3s include the opening cysteine and the closing phenylalanine or tryptophan. Fields, in order: clone size, J gene, V gene, D gene, CDR3 DNA, CDR3 protein. The D gene is left open where the match is weak. Clone size is stated in some rows and not others, as once, few, many or a class when expanded.

>NA|TRBJ2-3|TRBV4-1|NA
TGCGCCAGCAGGGGTACACAGGCATCTAGCACAGAGACGCAGTATTTC
CASRGTQASSTETQYF
>NA|TRBJ2-3|TRBV15|NA
TGTGCCACCAGCCGTAGACTGGATACGCAGTATTTT
CATSRRLDTQYF
>NA|TRBJ2-5|TRBV28|TRBD1
TGTGCCAGCAGTTTAGACAGGGTCATAGAGACCCAGTACTTC
CASSLDRVIETQYF
>NA|TRBJ2-1|TRBV7-6|TRBD2
TGTGCCAGCAGCCCCAATCTTCTAGCGGGAGGCAATGAGCAGTTCTTC
CASSPNLLAGGNEQFF
>few|TRBJ2-7|TRBV25-1|NA
TGTGCCAGCAGTGAATATGGATACGAGCAGTACTTC
CASSEYGYEQYF
>NA|TRBJ1-5|TRBV12-3/TRBV12-4|NA
TGTGCCAGCAGTTCAGGGTATGGCCAGCCCCAGCATTTT
CASSSGYGQPQHF
>NA|TRBJ2-3|TRBV6-1|TRBD1
TGTGCCAGGGCTGGGACAGGGAAAGATACGCAGTACTTT
CARAGTGKDTQYF
>NA|TRBJ2-4|TRBV27|NA
TGTGCCAGCGGTTCCGGGGGCCGGGGCGAAGACATTCAGTACTTC
CASGSGGRGEDIQYF
>few|TRBJ2-3|TRBV5-1|TRBD2
TGCGCCTCCCGGGTAGCTGGGACTAGCGGGATGGCAACCACAGATACGCAGTATTTT
CASRVAGTSGMATTDTQYF
>many|TRBJ2-1|TRBV6-5|TRBD2
TGTGCCAGCAGGGCCCCGGGACTAGCGGACAATGAGCAGTTCTTC
CASRAPGLADNEQFF
>medium-sized|TRBJ2-7|TRBV6-1|NA
TGTGCCACGCACCCATCAGGGCCCCTCTACGAGCAGTACTTC
CATHPSGPLYEQYF
>many|TRBJ2-1|TRBV6-5|TRBD2
TGTGCCAGCAAGGGACTAGCGGCACACTACAATGAGCAGTTCTTC
CASKGLAAHYNEQFF
>many|TRBJ2-7|TRBV28|NA
TGTGCCAGCAACGCGGCGGGATCCTACGAGCAGTACTTC
CASNAAGSYEQYF
>NA|TRBJ2-7|TRBV12-3/TRBV12-4|TRBD1
TGTGCCAGCAGTTTGGGACAGCTCTACGAGCAGTACTTC
CASSLGQLYEQYF
>medium-sized|TRBJ2-1|TRBV6-1|NA
TGTGCCAGCAGACCCCTCCGGACGAGAAATGAGCAGTTCTTC
CASRPLRTRNEQFF
>medium-sized|TRBJ2-3|TRBV10-1|NA
TGCGCCAGCAGTGATCCCTTGGGGGGAGAGGGCCCAGATACGCAGTATTTT
CASSDPLGGEGPDTQYF
>NA|TRBJ2-6|TRBV4-1|NA
TGCGCCAGCAGCCAAGATGGGCTGACTACTGGGGCCAACGTCCTGACTTTC
CASSQDGLTTGANVLTF
>NA|TRBJ2-5|TRBV6-1|TRBD2
TGTGCCAGCAGTGAACAGACGGGGGGGCCTAAGGAGACCCAGTACTTC
CASSEQTGGPKETQYF
>NA|TRBJ2-3|TRBV6-1|NA
TGTGCCAGCAGTGACATCCGGACTGTCGGCACAAATAAGCAGTATTTT
CASSDIRTVGTNKQYF
>many|TRBJ2-1|TRBV6-5|NA
TGTGCCAGCAGTCGCGGGCTGGGGCAGTTCTTC
CASSRGLGQFF
>many|TRBJ2-1|TRBV11-2|NA
TGTGCCAGCAGCTTAGCGGTTGGGCAGTTCTTC
CASSLAVGQFF
>NA|TRBJ2-1|TRBV6-1|NA
TGTGCCAGCAGTGAAGCGCTAGGGGCTGGATATGAGCAGTTCTTC
CASSEALGAGYEQFF
>NA|TRBJ1-5|TRBV6-1|NA
TGTGCCTGCCAGAGGGAGGGCAATCAGCCCCAGCATTTT
CACQREGNQPQHF
>once|TRBJ2-7|TRBV6-1|NA
TGTGCCAGCAGGGGGCAGTCAAGCAAAAACACGCAGTACTTC
CASRGQSSKNTQYF
>NA|TRBJ2-3|TRBV6-1|NA
NA
CASSWGRGNTGALYF
>many|TRBJ2-4|TRBV7-9|NA
TGTGCCAGCAGCCCACAAGGAGACATTCAGTACTTC
CASSPQGDIQYF
>NA|TRBJ1-1|TRBV6-1|NA
TGTGCCAGCATCCCCAGGGGCAGGAGCACTGAAGCTTTCTTT
CASIPRGRSTEAFF
>many|TRBJ2-2|TRBV4-2|TRBD2
TGTGCCAGCAGCCATGCCTCCGGGACTAGCGGGACTTACGGGGAGCTGTTTTTT
CASSHASGTSGTYGELFF
>NA|TRBJ2-6|TRBV6-1|NA
TGTGCCAGCGGGCTAGTCGCTCCGTGGGCCTACGTGCAGACCTTC
CASGLVAPWAYVQTF
>many|TRBJ1-4|TRBV6-1|NA
TGTGCCAGCAGTGAAGAGGGGGGGGTTACCGAAAAACTGTTTTTT
CASSEEGGVTEKLFF
>NA|TRBJ1-6|TRBV7-2|TRBD1
TGTGCCAGCAGCCTGGGACAGGGATCTAATTCACCCCTCCACTTT
CASSLGQGSNSPLHF
>NA|TRBJ1-1|TRBV6-5|TRBD1
TGTGCCAGCAGTTACTCGACCCCGGGGGACAGTGAACACGGAACACTATTCTTT
CASSYSTPGDSEHGTLFF
>few|TRBJ2-7|TRBV6-5|NA
TGTGCCAGCAGTTTGAACTTCGAGCAGTACTTC
CASSLNFEQYF
>many|TRBJ2-3|TRBV6-1|TRBD2
TGTGCCAGCAGCACGACTAGCGGGAGTAATACGCAGTATTTT
CASSTTSGSNTQYF
>once|TRBJ2-4|TRBV6-1|NA
TGTGCCAGCGATCTCACAGACATGCAGTACTTC
CASDLTDMQYF
>NA|TRBJ2-5|TRBV7-9|TRBD1
TGTGCCAGCAGCAAGCGGACAGGGGGTGGAGAGACCCAGTACTTC
CASSKRTGGGETQYF
>few|TRBJ2-1|TRBV27|TRBD2
TGCACCAGCAGTCGTAAGACTAGCGGGAGAGACAATGAGCAGTTCTTC
CTSSRKTSGRDNEQFF
>many|TRBJ2-3|TRBV4-1|NA
TGCGCCAGCAGCCAAGATTCGGGCACAGATACGCAGTATTTT
CASSQDSGTDTQYF
>NA|TRBJ2-4|TRBV10-3|NA
TGTCGCGGCAGGGGACTGCGCAGCAAAGACACTCAGTACTTC
CRGRGLRSKDTQYF
>many|TRBJ1-6|TRBV27|NA
TGTGCCAGCAGTTTATTTGCGGGGGATAATTCACCCCTCCACTTT
CASSLFAGDNSPLHF
>NA|TRBJ2-3|TRBV6-1|TRBD1
TGTGCCAGCAGGGAACCCCAGGCTGTGGGGACAGATACGCAGTACTTT
CASREPQAVGTDTQYF
>NA|TRBJ2-5|TRBV6-1|TRBD2
TGTGCGAGCGGGGGCAGGGACACAGATACGCAGTACTTC
CASGGRDTDTQYF
>NA|TRBJ2-7|TRBV6-1|NA
TGTGCCAGGCGGAGCGCCAAAAACGAGCAGTACTTC
CARRSAKNEQYF
>NA|TRBJ2-6|TRBV27|NA
TGTGCCAGCAGTTCGCTTGGAGGGCCTGGGGCCAACGTCCTGACTTTC
CASSSLGGPGANVLTF
>NA|TRBJ2-1|TRBV27|TRBD2
TGTGCCAGCAGTTTATCGTTCCTTCAAGCGGGAGGTGAGCAGTTCTTC
CASSLSFLQAGGEQFF
>NA|TRBJ2-5|TRBV6-1|TRBD2
TGTGCCAGCACCTGCGCTAGCGGAGACACAGATACCCAGTACTTC
CASTCASGDTDTQYF
>once|TRBJ2-1|TRBV11-2|NA
TGTGCCAGCACCCAGATTCAGGGCGAGCAGTTCTTC
CASTQIQGEQFF